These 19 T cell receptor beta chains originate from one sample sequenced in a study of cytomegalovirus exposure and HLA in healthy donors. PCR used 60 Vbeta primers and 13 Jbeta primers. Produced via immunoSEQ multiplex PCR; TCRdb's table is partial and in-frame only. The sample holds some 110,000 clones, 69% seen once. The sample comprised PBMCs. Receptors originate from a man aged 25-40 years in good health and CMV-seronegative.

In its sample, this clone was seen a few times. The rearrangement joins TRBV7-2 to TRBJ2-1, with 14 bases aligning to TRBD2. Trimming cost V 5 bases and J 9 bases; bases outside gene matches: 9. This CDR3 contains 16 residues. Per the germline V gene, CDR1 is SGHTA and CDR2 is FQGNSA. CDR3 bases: TGTGCCAGCAGCGCACGACTAGCGGGAGGGCCGAGTGAGCAGTTCTTC. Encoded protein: CASSARLAGGPSEQFF.

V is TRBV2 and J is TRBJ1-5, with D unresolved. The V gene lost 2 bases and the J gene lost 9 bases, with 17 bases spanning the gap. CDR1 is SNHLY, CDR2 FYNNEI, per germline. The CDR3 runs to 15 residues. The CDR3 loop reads CASSERLTEAWPQHF. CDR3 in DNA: TGTGCCAGCAGTGAAAGGCTAACCGAGGCTTGGCCCCAGCATTTT.

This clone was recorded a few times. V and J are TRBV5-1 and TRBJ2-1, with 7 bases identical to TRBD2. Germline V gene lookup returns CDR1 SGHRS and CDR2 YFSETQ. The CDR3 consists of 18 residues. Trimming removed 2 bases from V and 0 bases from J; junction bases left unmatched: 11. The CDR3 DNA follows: TGCGCCAGCAGCTTATTTTACCTGGGAGGGCCCTCCTACAATGAGCAGTTCTTC. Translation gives CASSLFYLGGPSYNEQFF.

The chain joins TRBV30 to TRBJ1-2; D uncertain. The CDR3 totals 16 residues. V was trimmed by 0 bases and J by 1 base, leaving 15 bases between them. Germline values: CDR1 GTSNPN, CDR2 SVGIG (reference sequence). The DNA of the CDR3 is TGTGCCTGGAGTGTACGGAGGGAGCCTCATAACTATGGCTACACCTTC. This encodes CAWSVRREPHNYGYTF. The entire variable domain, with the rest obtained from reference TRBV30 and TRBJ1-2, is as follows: SQTIHQWPATLVQPVGSPLSLECTVEGTSNPNLYWYRQAAGRGLQLLFYSVGIGQISSEVPQNLSASRPQDRQFILSSKKLLLSDSGFYLCAWSVRREPHNYGYTFGSGTRLTVV.

CDR3 bases: TGCGCCAGCAGCTTGCGACAGGGGCCCTCCAATGAGCAGTTCTTC. Its protein is CASSLRQGPSNEQFF. This chain connects TRBV5-1 to TRBJ2-1; TRBD1 matches at 8 bases. V trimming: 1 base; J trimming: 6 bases; junction bases outside the gene matches: 6. The CDR3 has 15 amino acids. CDR1 and CDR2 (germline): SGHRS, YFSETQ.

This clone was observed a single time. CDR3 amino acids: CASSLTGSGANVLTF. The CDR3 bases are TGTGCCAGCAGTTTAACCGGGTCTGGGGCCAACGTCCTGACTTTC. V usage is TRBV28 and J usage is TRBJ2-6; D not resolved. There are 15 residues in the CDR3. Germline V gives CDR1 MDHEN, CDR2 SYDVKM. V lost 2 bases to trimming and J lost 1 base, with 6 bases between them.

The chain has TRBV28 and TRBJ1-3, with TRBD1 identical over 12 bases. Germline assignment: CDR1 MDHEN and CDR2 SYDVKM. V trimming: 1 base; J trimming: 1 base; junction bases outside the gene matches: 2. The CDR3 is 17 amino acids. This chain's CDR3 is CASSLLGQGASGNTIYF. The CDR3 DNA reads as TGTGCCAGCAGTTTATTGGGACAGGGGGCTTCTGGAAACACCATATATTTT.

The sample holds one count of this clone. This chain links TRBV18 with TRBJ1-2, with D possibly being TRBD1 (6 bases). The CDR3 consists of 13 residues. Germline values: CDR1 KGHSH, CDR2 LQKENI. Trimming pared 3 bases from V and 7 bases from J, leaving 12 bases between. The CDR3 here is CASSPTGPGGYTF. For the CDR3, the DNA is TGTGCCAGCTCACCTACAGGGCCCGGTGGCTACACCTTC.

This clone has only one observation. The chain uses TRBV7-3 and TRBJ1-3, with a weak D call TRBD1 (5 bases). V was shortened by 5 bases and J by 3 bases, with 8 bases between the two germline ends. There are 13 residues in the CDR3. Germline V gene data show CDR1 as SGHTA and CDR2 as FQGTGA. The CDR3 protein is CASSHGGGNTIYF. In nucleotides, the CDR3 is TGTGCCAGCAGCCACGGGGGTGGAAACACCATATATTTT.

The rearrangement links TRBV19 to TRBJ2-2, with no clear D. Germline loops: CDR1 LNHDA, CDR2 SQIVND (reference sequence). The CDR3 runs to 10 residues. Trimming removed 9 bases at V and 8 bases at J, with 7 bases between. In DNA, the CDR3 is TGTGCCAGCTGGCATGGGGAGCTGTTTTTT. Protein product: CASWHGELFF.

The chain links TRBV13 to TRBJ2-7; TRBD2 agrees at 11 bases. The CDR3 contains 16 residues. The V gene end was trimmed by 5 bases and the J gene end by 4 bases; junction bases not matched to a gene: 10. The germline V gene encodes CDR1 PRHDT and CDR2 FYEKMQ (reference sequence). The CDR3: CASSKGLAEQPYEQYF. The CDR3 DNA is TGTGCCAGCAGCAAGGGACTAGCGGAGCAACCGTACGAGCAGTACTTC.

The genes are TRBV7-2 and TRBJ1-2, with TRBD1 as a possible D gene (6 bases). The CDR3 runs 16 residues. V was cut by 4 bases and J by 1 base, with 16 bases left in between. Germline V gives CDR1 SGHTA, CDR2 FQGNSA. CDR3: CASSSPRGGRNYGYTF. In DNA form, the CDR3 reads TGTGCCAGCAGCTCCCCGCGTGGGGGCCGTAACTATGGCTACACCTTC. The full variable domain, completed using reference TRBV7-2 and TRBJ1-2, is GAGVSQSPSNKVTEKGKDVELRCDPISGHTALYWYRQSLGQGLEFLIYFQGNSAPDKSGLPSDRFSAERTGGSVSTLTIQRTQQEDSAVYLCASSSPRGGRNYGYTFGSGTRLTVV.

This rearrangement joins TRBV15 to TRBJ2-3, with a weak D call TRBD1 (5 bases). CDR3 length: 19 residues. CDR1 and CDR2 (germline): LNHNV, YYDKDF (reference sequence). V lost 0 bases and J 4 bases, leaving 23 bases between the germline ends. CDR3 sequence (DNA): TGTGCCACCAGCAGAGAATCCGGCAGGGCCGTAGTAAAATCAGATACGCAGTATTTT. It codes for CATSRESGRAVVKSDTQYF.

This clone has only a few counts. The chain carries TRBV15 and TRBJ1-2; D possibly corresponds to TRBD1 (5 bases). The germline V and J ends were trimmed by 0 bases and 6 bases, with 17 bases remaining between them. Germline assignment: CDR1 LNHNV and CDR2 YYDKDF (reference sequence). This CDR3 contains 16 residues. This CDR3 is CATSRDLAGLVDGYTF. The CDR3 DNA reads TGTGCCACCAGCAGAGATCTCGCAGGGCTGGTCGATGGCTACACCTTC.

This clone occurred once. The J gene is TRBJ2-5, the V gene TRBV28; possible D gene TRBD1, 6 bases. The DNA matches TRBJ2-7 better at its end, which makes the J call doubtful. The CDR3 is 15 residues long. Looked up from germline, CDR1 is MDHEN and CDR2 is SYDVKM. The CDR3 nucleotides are TGTGCCAGCAGTTTCCCCAGGGGCCAAGACTACGAGCAGTACTTC. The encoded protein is CASSFPRGQDYEQYF.

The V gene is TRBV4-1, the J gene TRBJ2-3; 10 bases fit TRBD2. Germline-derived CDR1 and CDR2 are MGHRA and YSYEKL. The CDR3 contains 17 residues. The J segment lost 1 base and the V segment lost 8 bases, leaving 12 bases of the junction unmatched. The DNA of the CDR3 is TGCGCCAGCGCCCGACTAGCGGGCCCTCGGGGCACAGATACGCAGTATTTT. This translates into CASARLAGPRGTDTQYF.

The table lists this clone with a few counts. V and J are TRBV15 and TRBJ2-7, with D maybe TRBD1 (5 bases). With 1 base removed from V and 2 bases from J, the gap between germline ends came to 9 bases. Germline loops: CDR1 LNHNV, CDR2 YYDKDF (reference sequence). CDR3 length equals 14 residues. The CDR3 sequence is CATSRGREAYEQYF. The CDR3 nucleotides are TGTGCCACCAGCAGAGGCAGGGAAGCCTACGAGCAGTACTTC. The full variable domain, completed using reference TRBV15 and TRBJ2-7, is DAMVIQNPRYQVTQFGKPVTLSCSQTLNHNVMYWYQQKSSQAPKLLFHYYDKDFNNEADTPDNFQSRRPNTSFCFLDIRSPGLGDTAMYLCATSRGREAYEQYFGPGTRLTVT.

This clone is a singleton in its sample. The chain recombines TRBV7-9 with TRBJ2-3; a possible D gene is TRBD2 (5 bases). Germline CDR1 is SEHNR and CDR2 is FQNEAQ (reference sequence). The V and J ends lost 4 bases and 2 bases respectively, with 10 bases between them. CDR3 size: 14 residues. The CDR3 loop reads CASSWSGSTDTQYF. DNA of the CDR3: TGTGCCAGCAGCTGGTCGGGGTCCACAGATACGCAGTATTTT.

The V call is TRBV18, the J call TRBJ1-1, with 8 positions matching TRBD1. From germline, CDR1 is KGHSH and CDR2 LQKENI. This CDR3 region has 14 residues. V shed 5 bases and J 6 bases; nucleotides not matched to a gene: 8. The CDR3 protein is CASSGDAQGAEAFF. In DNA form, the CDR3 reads TGTGCCAGCTCAGGGGACGCACAGGGGGCTGAAGCTTTCTTT.